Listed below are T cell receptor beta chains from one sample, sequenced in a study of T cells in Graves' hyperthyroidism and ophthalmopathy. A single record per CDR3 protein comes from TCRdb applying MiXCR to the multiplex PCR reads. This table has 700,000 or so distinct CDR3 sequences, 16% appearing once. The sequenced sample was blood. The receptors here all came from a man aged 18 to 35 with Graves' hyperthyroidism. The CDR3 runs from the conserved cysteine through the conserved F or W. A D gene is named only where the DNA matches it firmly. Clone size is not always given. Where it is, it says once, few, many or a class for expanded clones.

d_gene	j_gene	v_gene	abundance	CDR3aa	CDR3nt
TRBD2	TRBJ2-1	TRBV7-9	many	CASSRGGGDSYNEQFF	TGTGCCAGCAGCCGCGGTGGGGGGGACTCCTACAATGAGCAGTTCTTC
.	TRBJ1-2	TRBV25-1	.	CASQGRGVGYTF	TGTGCCAGCCAAGGGCGTGGGGTTGGCTACACCTTC
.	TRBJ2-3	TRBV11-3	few	CASSERGPGKENTQYF	TGTGCCAGCAGTGAAAGGGGACCTGGAAAAGAAAATACGCAGTATTTT
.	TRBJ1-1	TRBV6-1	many	CASTTGDEAFF	TGTGCCAGCACGACGGGAGATGAAGCTTTCTTT
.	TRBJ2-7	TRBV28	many	CASQSGSYEQYF	TGTGCCAGCCAATCAGGGTCCTACGAGCAGTACTTC
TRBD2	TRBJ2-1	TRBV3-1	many	CASSLRTSGSTEQFF	TGTGCCAGCAGCCTCAGGACTAGCGGGAGTACTGAGCAGTTCTTC
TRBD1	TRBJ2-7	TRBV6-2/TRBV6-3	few	CASSYGRGQGEQYF	TGTGCCAGCAGTTACGGCAGGGGGCAGGGCGAGCAGTACTTC
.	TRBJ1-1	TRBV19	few	CASITGAGTEAFF	TGTGCCAGTATAACTGGGGCTGGAACTGAAGCTTTCTTT
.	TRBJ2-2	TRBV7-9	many	CASSGGDPRSGELFF	TGTGCCAGCAGCGGAGGGGACCCCCGGTCCGGGGAGCTGTTTTTT
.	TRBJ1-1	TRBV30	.	CAWSLAGDSAFF	TGTGCCTGGAGTTTGGCAGGGGACTCGGCTTTCTTT
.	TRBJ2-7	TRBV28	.	CASSHYERSGANEQYF	TGTGCCAGCAGTCATTATGAGCGGTCTGGGGCCAACGAGCAGTACTTC
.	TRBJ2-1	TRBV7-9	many	CASSLGSLRGSSYNEQFF	TGTGCCAGCAGCTTAGGGTCTCTTAGGGGAAGCTCCTACAATGAGCAGTTCTTC
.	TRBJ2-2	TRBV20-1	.	CSAGDPRTGELFF	TGCAGTGCTGGGGACCCGCGAACCGGGGAGCTGTTTTTT
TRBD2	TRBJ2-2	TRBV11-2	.	CASSLGPQSGGTGALFF	TGTGCCAGCAGCTTAGGGCCGCAAAGCGGGGGGACCGGGGCGCTGTTTTTT
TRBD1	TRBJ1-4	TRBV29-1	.	CSVEDPGTGGEKLFF	TGCAGCGTTGAAGATCCCGGGACAGGGGGCGAAAAACTGTTTTTT
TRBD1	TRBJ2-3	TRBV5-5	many	CASSPMGQGWSDTQYF	TGTGCCAGCAGCCCTATGGGACAGGGGTGGTCAGATACGCAGTATTTT
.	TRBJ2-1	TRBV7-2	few	CASSVVQSSYNEQLF	TGTGCCAGCAGCGTCGTTCAGAGCTCCTACAATGAGCAGCTCTTC
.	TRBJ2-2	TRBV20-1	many	CSANRDGELFF	TGCAGTGCTAACAGGGATGGGGAGCTGTTTTTT
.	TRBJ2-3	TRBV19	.	CASSIGRATDTQYF	TGTGCCAGTAGTATTGGCAGGGCCACAGATACGCAGTATTTT
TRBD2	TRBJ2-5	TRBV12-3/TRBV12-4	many	CASSPREDETQYF	TGTGCCAGCAGTCCGCGGGAGGATGAGACCCAGTACTTC
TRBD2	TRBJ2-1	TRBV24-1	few	CATSDLSGRNYNEQFF	TGTGCCACCAGTGATTTGAGCGGGAGGAACTACAATGAGCAGTTCTTC
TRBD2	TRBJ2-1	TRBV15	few	CATHNWLLAGVDSYNEQFF	TGTGCCACCCACAACTGGTTGCTAGCGGGAGTGGATTCCTACAATGAGCAGTTCTTC
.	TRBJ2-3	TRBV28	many	CASSFRGGTSNTDTQYF	TGTGCCAGCAGTTTCAGGGGGGGCACATCAAACACAGATACGCAGTATTTT
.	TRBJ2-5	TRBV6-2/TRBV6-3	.	CASRRTRQETQYF	TGTGCCAGCAGACGGACAAGACAAGAGACCCAGTACTTC
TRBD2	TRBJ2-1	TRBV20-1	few	CSARDQKASGSQNEQFF	TGCAGTGCTAGAGATCAGAAGGCTAGCGGGAGTCAGAATGAGCAGTTCTTC
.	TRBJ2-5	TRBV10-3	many	CAISESTTGQETQYF	TGTGCCATCAGTGAGTCGACGACAGGACAAGAGACCCAGTACTTC
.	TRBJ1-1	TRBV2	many	CASKMDGGGTEAFF	TGTGCCAGCAAGATGGACGGTGGGGGCACTGAAGCTTTCTTT
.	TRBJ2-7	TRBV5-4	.	CASSLYTDEQYF	TGTGCCAGCAGCCTGTACACTGACGAGCAGTACTTC
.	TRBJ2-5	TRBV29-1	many	CSVEVLVQTQYF	TGCAGCGTTGAAGTACTAGTGCAGACCCAGTACTTC
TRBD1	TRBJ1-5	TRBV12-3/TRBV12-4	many	CASSLRRGQGASNQPQHF	TGTGCCAGCAGTTTACGGCGGGGACAGGGGGCGAGCAATCAGCCCCAGCATTTT
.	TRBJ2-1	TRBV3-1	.	CASSPPMGSRWQFF	TGTGCCAGCAGCCCGCCTATGGGTAGCAGATGGCAGTTCTTC
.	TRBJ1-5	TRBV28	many	CASRGHGVFGNQPQHF	TGTGCCAGCAGGGGCCATGGGGTATTTGGCAATCAGCCCCAGCATTTT
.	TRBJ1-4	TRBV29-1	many	CSARDTAQEKLFF	TGCAGCGCCCGGGACACCGCCCAAGAAAAACTGTTTTTT
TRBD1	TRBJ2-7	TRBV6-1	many	CASNLDRDRAYEQYF	TGTGCCAGCAACTTAGACCGGGACAGAGCCTACGAGCAGTACTTC
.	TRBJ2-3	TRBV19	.	CASKQGWGYPSTDKQYF	TGTGCCAGTAAACAAGGGTGGGGGTACCCTAGCACAGATAAGCAGTATTTT
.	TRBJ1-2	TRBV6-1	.	CASRTGHPRIYGYTF	TGTGCCAGCAGAACCGGACACCCGCGGATCTATGGCTACACCTTC
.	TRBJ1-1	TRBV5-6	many	CASSLDPTINTEAFF	TGTGCCAGCAGCTTGGATCCAACTATTAACACTGAAGCTTTCTTT
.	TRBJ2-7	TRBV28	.	CASSLGTERSYEQYF	TGTGCCAGCAGTTTGGGGACGGAACGCTCCTACGAGCAGTACTTC
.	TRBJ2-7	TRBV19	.	CASRRTDHYEQYF	TGTGCCAGTAGAAGGACAGACCACTACGAGCAGTACTTC
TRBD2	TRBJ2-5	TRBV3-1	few	CASSRTLAGVQETQYF	TGTGCCAGCAGCCGAACCCTAGCGGGAGTACAAGAGACCCAGTACTTC
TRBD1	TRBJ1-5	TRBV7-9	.	CASSEWDRDQPQHF	TGTGCCAGCAGCGAATGGGACAGGGATCAGCCCCAGCATTTT
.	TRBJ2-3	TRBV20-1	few	CSARGLTSTDTQYF	TGCAGTGCTAGAGGCCTTACTAGCACAGATACGCAGTATTTT
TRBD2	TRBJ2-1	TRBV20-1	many	CSAEGLVYEQFF	TGCAGTGCCGAGGGACTAGTCTATGAGCAGTTCTTC
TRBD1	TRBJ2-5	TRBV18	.	CASSRGTGGVEETQYF	TGTGCCAGCTCCCGTGGGACAGGGGGCGTCGAGGAGACCCAGTACTTC
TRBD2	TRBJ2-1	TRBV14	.	CASRSSGRAHEQFF	TGTGCCAGCAGATCTAGCGGGAGGGCCCATGAGCAGTTCTTC
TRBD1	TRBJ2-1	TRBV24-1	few	CATMGTGTAYNEQFF	TGTGCCACCATGGGCACCGGGACAGCTTACAATGAGCAGTTCTTC
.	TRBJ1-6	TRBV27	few	CASSLTGRINSPLHF	TGTGCCAGCAGTTTAACGGGACGGATAAATTCACCCCTCCACTTT
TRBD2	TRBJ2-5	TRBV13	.	CASSNTGTSGMHQYF	TGTGCCAGCAGCAACACCGGGACTAGCGGGATGCACCAGTACTTC
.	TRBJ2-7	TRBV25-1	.	CASSERGPIYEQYF	TGTGCCAGCAGTGAACGGGGCCCCATATACGAGCAGTACTTC
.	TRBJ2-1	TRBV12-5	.	CASGLVLGSYNEQFF	TGTGCTAGTGGTTTGGTTCTGGGGTCCTACAATGAGCAGTTCTTC
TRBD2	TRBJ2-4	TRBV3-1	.	CASSQTGLADSKNIQYF	TGTGCCAGCAGCCAAACGGGACTAGCGGATTCCAAAAACATTCAGTACTTC
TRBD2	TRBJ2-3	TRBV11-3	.	CASSWGASGRRTDTQYF	TGTGCCAGCAGCTGGGGGGCTAGCGGGAGGCGCACAGATACGCAGTATTTT
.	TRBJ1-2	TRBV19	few	CASSIGQFNYGYTF	TGTGCCAGTAGTATTGGGCAGTTTAACTATGGCTACACCTTC
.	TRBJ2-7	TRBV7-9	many	CASSAPGSTHEQYF	TGTGCCAGCAGCGCCCCGGGGTCAACCCACGAGCAGTACTTC
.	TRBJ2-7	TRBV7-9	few	CVSSQEHYEQYF	TGTGTCAGCAGCCAGGAGCACTACGAGCAGTACTTC
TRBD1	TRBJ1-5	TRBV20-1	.	CSSPGRDRGRWGNQPQHF	TGCAGTTCCCCGGGGCGGGACAGGGGGCGTTGGGGCAATCAGCCCCAGCATTTT
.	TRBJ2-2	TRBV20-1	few	CSAQYGTANTGELFF	TGCAGTGCCCAGTACGGGACCGCGAACACCGGGGAGCTGTTTTTT
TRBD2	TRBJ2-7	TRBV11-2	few	CASSSGTSGRFGEQYF	TGTGCCAGCAGCTCCGGGACTAGCGGGAGATTTGGCGAGCAGTACTTC